This T cell receptor beta chain originates from a study of blood T cell repertoires in COVID-19. TCRdb's copy holds only in-frame clones and misses some; the assay was immunoSEQ multiplex PCR. The table lists about 200,000 clones, around 94% of them singletons, with 0.76% in the top ten. Looked up from germline, CDR1 is SGHAT and CDR2 is FQNNGV. This CDR3 comprises 16 residues. V gave up 6 bases and J gave up 2 bases; unmatched junction bases: 13. The material sequenced was peripheral blood. V is TRBV11-2 and J is TRBJ2-7; 7 nucleotides match TRBD1. The receptor was isolated from a man aged 30-40 years with COVID-19, enrolled during active disease. This CDR3 reads CASRPGPGQRAYEQYF. The DNA for the CDR3 is TGTGCCAGCAGACCCGGTCCGGGACAGAGAGCCTACGAGCAGTACTTC.